This TCR beta chain emerged from a study of cytomegalovirus exposure and HLA in healthy donors. The donors were part of the roughly 110-subject validation cohort, which stood apart from the roughly 700-subject first cohort. The CDR3 extends over 15 amino acids. CDR1 and CDR2 from the germline V gene are SGHRS and YFSETQ. V shed 5 bases, J shed 0 bases, and the junction held 4 bases outside the gene matches. Here immunoSEQ multiplex PCR was the method, and the copy in TCRdb shows in-frame clones only, minus some. The repertoire holds 100,000 to 150,000 clones, with under 90% as singletons. Sequencing was performed on PBMCs. The V and J genes are TRBV5-1 and TRBJ2-1, with 8 positions matching TRBD2. The sequence was obtained from a young woman in good health and CMV-seronegative. The CDR3 bases are TGCGCCAGCAGGACTAGCGTAAGCTCCTACAATGAGCAGTTCTTC. It encodes CASRTSVSSYNEQFF. The whole variable domain, filled in from reference TRBV5-1 and TRBJ2-1, reads KAGVTQTPRYLIKTRGQQVTLSCSPISGHRSVSWYQQTPGQGLQFLFEYFSETQRNKGNFPGRFSGRQFSNSRSEMNVSTLELGDSALYLCASRTSVSSYNEQFFGPGTRLTVL.